This record looks at one T cell receptor beta chain sequence and its context. V gave up 7 bases and J gave up 15 bases, with 11 bases separating them. Germline V gene sequence: CDR1 SGHRS, CDR2 YFSETQ. The CDR3 consists of 10 residues. This record belongs to a study of T-cell reconstitution after alpha-beta-depleted transplantation in children. Unique molecular identifiers featured in how the TCRbeta library was prepared. TCRdb processed the PCR reads anew with MiXCR; each CDR3 protein has one entry. In the table there are approximately 350,000 distinct CDR3 sequences, under 13% of which are singletons.

The chain links TRBV5-1 to TRBJ2-6; D not resolved. The source was PBMCs from the stem cell graft donor, collected from the stem cell graft. The source of this sequence is a human donor who donated a stem cell graft to a child with acute lymphoblastic leukemia. The CDR3 DNA follows: TGCGCCAGCCAGCCGGTCGCCCTGACTTTC. Its translation: CASQPVALTF.